This T cell receptor beta chain was recovered during a study of T cells in localized non-small cell lung cancer. Clones were sequenced by immunoSEQ multiplex PCR, and TCRdb holds only the in-frame ones, with some missing. The data contain approximately 26,000 clones, less than 95% of them singletons. J lost 7 bases, V lost 10 bases, and 10 bases had no gene match. The germline V gene encodes CDR1 SGDLS and CDR2 YYNGEE. The CDR3 consists of 14 residues. This sequence was found in a female donor aged 60 or older with stage II squamous cell lung carcinoma. This chain connects TRBV9 to TRBJ1-6; 8 bases are a match to TRBD1. This material consisted of peripheral blood, taken before any cancer treatment. CDR3: CASDRGGWNSPLHF. DNA of the CDR3: TGTGCCTCCGACAGGGGCGGTTGGAATTCACCCCTCCACTTT. Full variable domain (remainder filled in from reference TRBV9 and TRBJ1-6): DSGVTQTPKHLITATGQRVTLRCSPRSGDLSVYWYQQSLDQGLQFLIQYYNGEERAKGNILERFSAQQFPDLHSELNLSSLELGDSALYFCASDRGGWNSPLHFGNGTRLTVT.